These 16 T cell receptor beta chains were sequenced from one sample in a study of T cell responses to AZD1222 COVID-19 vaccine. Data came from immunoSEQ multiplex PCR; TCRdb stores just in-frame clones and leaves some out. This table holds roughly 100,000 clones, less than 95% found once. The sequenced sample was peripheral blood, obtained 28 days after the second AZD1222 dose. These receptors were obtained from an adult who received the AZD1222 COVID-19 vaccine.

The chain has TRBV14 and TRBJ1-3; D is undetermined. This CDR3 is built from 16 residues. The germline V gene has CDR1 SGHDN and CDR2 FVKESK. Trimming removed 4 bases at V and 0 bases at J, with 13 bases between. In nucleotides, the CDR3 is TGTGCCAGCAGCCCCCACCCGCGATTCTCTGGAAACACCATATATTTT. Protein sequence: CASSPHPRFSGNTIYF.

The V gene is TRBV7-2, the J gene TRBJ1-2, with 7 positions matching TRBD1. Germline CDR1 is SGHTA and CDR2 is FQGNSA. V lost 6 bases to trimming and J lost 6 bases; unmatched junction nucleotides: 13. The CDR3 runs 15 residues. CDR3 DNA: TGTGCCAGCAGGACGCTACAGGGGAAGAGGGATGGCTACACCTTC. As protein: CASRTLQGKRDGYTF.

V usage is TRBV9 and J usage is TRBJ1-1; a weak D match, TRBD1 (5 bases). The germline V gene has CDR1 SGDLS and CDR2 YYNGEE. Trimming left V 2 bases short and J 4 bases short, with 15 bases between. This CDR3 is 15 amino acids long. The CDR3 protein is CASSVAGRLGTEAFF. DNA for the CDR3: TGTGCCAGCAGCGTCGCAGGGAGGCTGGGCACTGAAGCTTTCTTT.

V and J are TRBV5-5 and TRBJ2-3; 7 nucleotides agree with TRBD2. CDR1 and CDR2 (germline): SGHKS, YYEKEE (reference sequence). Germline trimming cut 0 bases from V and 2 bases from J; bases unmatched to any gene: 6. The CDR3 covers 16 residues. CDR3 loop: CASSLAGAGTTDTQYF. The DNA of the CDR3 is TGTGCCAGCAGCTTGGCCGGAGCGGGGACCACAGATACGCAGTATTTT. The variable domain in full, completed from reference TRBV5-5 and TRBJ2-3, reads DAGVTQSPTHLIKTRGQQVTLRCSPISGHKSVSWYQQVLGQGPQFIFQYYEKEERGRGNFPDRFSARQFPNYSSELNVNALLLGDSALYLCASSLAGAGTTDTQYFGPGTRLTVL.

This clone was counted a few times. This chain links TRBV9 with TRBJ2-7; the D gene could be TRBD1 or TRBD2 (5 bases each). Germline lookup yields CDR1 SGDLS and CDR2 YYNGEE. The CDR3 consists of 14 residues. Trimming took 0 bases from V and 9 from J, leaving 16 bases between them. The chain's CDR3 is CASSVVDGGGGQYF. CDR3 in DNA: TGTGCCAGCAGCGTAGTCGACGGAGGTGGGGGGCAGTACTTC.

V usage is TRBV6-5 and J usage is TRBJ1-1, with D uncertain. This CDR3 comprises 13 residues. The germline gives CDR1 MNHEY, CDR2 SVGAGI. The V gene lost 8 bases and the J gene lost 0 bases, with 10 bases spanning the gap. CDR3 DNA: TGTGCCAGCCCCACCTCAATGAACACTGAAGCTTTCTTT. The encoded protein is CASPTSMNTEAFF.

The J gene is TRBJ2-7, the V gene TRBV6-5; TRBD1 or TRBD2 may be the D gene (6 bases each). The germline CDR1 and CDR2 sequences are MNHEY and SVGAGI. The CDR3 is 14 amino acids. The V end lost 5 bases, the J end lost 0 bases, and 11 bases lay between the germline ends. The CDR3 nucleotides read TGTGCCAGCAGTCGCGGGACACTCTCCTACGAGCAGTACTTC. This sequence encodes CASSRGTLSYEQYF.

CDR3 sequence reads: CATRDPGADTQYF. CDR3 bases: TGTGCCACCCGGGACCCCGGCGCAGATACGCAGTATTTT. The chain has TRBV10-3 and TRBJ2-3; D could derive from TRBD1 or TRBD2 (5 bases each). This CDR3 has 13 residues. The V end lost 10 bases, the J end lost 4 bases, and 15 bases lay between the germline ends. CDR1 ENHRY and CDR2 SYGVKD come from the germline V gene.

The CDR3: CASSLVTGYQETQYF. CDR3 in DNA: TGTGCCAGCAGCTTGGTCACAGGGTACCAAGAGACCCAGTACTTC. The chain uses TRBV5-8 and TRBJ2-5, with D possibly being TRBD1 (6 bases). This CDR3 comprises 15 residues. Germline values: CDR1 SGHTS, CDR2 YDEGEE. V dropped 0 bases and J dropped 0 bases, with 9 bases sitting between them.

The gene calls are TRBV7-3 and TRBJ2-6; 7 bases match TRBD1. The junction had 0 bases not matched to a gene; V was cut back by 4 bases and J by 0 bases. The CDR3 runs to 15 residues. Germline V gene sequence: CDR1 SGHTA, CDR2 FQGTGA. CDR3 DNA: TGTGCCAGCAGCTGGGACAGCTCTGGGGCCAACGTCCTGACTTTC. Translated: CASSWDSSGANVLTF. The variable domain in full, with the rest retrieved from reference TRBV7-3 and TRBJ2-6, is GAGVSQTPSNKVTEKGKYVELRCDPISGHTALYWYRQSLGQGPEFLIYFQGTGAADDSGLPNDRFFAVRPEGSVSTLKIQRTERGDSAVYLCASSWDSSGANVLTFGAGSRLTVL.

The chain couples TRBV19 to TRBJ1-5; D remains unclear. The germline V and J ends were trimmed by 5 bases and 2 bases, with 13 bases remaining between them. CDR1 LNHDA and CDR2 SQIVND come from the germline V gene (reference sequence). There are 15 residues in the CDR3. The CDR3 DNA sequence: TGTGCCAGTAGTTCAACGGGGTTCGGCAATCAGCCCCAGCATTTT. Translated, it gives CASSSTGFGNQPQHF.

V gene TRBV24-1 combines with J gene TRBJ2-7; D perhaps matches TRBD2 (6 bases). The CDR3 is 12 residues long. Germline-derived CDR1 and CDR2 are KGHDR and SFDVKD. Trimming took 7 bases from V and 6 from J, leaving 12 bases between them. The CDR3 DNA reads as TGTGCCACCAGCGCGGGGCCCGGCGAGCAGTACTTC. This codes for CATSAGPGEQYF.

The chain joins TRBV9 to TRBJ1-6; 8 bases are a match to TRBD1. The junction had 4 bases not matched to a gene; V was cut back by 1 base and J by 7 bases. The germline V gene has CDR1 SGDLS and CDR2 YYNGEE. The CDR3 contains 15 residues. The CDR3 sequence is CASSVTGTGNSPLHF. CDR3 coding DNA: TGTGCCAGCAGCGTAACCGGGACAGGAAATTCACCCCTCCACTTT.

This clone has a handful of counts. The chain's CDR3 is CASSLGKGGYTF. In nucleotides, the CDR3 is TGCGCCAGCAGCTTGGGGAAGGGTGGCTACACCTTC. The V and J genes are TRBV5-1 and TRBJ1-2, with no clear D. This CDR3 contains 12 residues. The germline V gene encodes CDR1 SGHRS and CDR2 YFSETQ. V was pared by 0 bases and J by 7 bases, with 7 bases between. The whole variable domain, filled in from reference TRBV5-1 and TRBJ1-2, reads KAGVTQTPRYLIKTRGQQVTLSCSPISGHRSVSWYQQTPGQGLQFLFEYFSETQRNKGNFPGRFSGRQFSNSRSEMNVSTLELGDSALYLCASSLGKGGYTFGSGTRLTVV.

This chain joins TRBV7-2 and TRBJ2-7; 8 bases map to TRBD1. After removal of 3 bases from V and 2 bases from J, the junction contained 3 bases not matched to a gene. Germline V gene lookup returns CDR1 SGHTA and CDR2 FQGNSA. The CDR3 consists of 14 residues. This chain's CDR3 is CASSFGTGAYEQYF. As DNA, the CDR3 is TGTGCCAGCAGCTTCGGGACAGGAGCCTACGAGCAGTACTTC.

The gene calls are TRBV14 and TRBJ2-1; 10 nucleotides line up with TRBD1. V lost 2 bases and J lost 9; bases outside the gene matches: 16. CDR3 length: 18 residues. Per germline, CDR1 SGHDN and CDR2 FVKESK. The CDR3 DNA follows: TGTGCCAGCAGCCAACCGTTGTCTACAGGACAGGGGGGGAGTGAGCAGTTCTTC. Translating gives CASSQPLSTGQGGSEQFF.